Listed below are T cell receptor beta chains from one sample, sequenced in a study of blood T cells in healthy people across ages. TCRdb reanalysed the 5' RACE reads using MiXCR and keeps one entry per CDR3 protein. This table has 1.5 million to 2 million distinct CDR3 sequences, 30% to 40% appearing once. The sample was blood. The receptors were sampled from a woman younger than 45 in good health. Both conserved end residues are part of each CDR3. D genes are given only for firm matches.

CDR3 protein: CASSLYTGISSGANVLTF
D gene: -
J gene: TRBJ2-6
V gene: TRBV28

CDR3 protein: CASSLARALDGETQYF
D gene: -
J gene: TRBJ2-5
V gene: TRBV5-1

CDR3 protein: CSAFYRREQFF
D gene: -
J gene: TRBJ2-1
V gene: TRBV29-1

CDR3 protein: CASSSGLVLTDTQYF
D gene: -
J gene: TRBJ2-3
V gene: TRBV28

CDR3 protein: CASSPREGGRNEQFF
D gene: TRBD2
J gene: TRBJ2-1
V gene: TRBV9

CDR3 protein: CASSERWLSYNEQFF
D gene: -
J gene: TRBJ2-1
V gene: TRBV6-1

CDR3 protein: CASPDREDF
D gene: TRBD1
J gene: TRBJ2-4
V gene: TRBV27

CDR3 protein: CASSLNRQGEQYF
D gene: TRBD1
J gene: TRBJ2-5
V gene: TRBV6-6

CDR3 protein: CSASPWGRSNQPQHF
D gene: -
J gene: TRBJ1-5
V gene: TRBV20-1

CDR3 protein: CASSLALAGDGADTQYF
D gene: TRBD2
J gene: TRBJ2-3
V gene: TRBV13

CDR3 protein: CASSLTSGDSYEQYF
D gene: TRBD2
J gene: TRBJ2-7
V gene: TRBV7-3